This TCR beta chain stems from a study of CD8+CD57+ T cells in acquired aplastic anemia. For the study at large: Sorted cells (CD4+ and CD8+) yielded DNA amounts that averaged around 3.5 ug. Whole-study results and caveats: Patients and healthy controls showed no significant CD8+ Simpson's diversity difference.

Individuals selected for sequencing had exhibited CD8+CD57+ cell expansion on flow cytometry. Acquired aplastic anemia of severe grade affected all patients. No therapy had been given to the patients at the time of blood sampling. The use of genomic DNA as template underpinned the TCR beta VDJ and CDR3 profiling. One entry per CDR3 protein results from TCRdb running MiXCR on the reads. The sample shows about 260,000 distinct CDR3 sequences, around 82% of them seen only once. The CDR3 has 15 residues. The V gene lost 9 bases and the J gene lost 11 bases, with 26 bases spanning the gap. Germline V gene lookup returns CDR1 SGHTA and CDR2 FQGTGA. To note about this clonotype: The antigen is unknown.

The receptor comes from a human donor with aplastic anemia. The chain has TRBV7-3 and TRBJ1-5; D may be TRBD1 (5 bases). Sequenced sample: sorted CD4+, CD8+, or CD8+CD57+ T cells (not recorded which) from PBMCs. The CDR3 nucleotides read TGTGCCAGTAGTTTTTCTGGGGGGTACAAAGAGACCCAGCATTTT. This translates into CASSFSGGYKETQHF. Filled out from reference TRBV7-3 and TRBJ1-5, the complete variable domain reads GAGVSQTPSNKVTEKGKYVELRCDPISGHTALYWYRQSLGQGPEFLIYFQGTGAADDSGLPNDRFFAVRPEGSVSTLKIQRTERGDSAVYLCASSFSGGYKETQHFGDGTRLSIL.